This T cell receptor (beta chain) was captured in a study of T cell repertoires in cytomegalovirus infection. Looking at the study overall: Matching HLA type and CMV infection were both indicated by public TCR beta signatures.

The J segment lost 4 bases and the V segment lost 5 bases, leaving 7 bases of the junction unmatched. The CDR3 loop spans 15 amino acids. Germline V gene data show CDR1 as MDHEN and CDR2 as SYDVKM. Study results and limitations: In two of eight donors, the top clonotype was HLA-C-restricted CMV-specific. Totalled public TCR beta family frequency picked out people who carried CMV plus the relevant HLA.

TCRdb fed the reads into MiXCR, producing one record per CDR3 protein. The data show fewer than 1,000,000 distinct CDR3 sequences, around 30% seen once. To note about this clonotype: Its antigen is currently unknown.

The sequence came from a human donor in good health (CMV status not recorded). Some clones in this sample may be carry-over from other donors' samples. This specimen consisted of cultured CD8+ T cells from PBMCs, obtained from culture after CMV antigen stimulation. This chain links TRBV28 with TRBJ2-3; 9 bases are a match to TRBD1. This chain's CDR3 is CASSQGQGMSDTQYF. Here the CDR3 DNA reads TGTGCCAGCAGTCAGGGACAGGGTATGTCAGATACGCAGTATTTT.